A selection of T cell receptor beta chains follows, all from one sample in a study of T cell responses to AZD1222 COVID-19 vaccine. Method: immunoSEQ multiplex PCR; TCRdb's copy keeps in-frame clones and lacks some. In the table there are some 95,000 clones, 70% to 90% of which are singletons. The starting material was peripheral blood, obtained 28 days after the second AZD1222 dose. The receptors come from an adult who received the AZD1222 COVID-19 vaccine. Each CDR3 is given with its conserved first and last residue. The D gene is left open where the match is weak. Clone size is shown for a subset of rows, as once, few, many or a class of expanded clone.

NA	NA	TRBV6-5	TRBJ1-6	CATTKGGSPLHF	TGTGCCACCACCAAAGGGGGGTCACCCCTCCACTTT
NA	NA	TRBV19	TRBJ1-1	CARRCPRETEAFF	TGTGCCAGACGCTGTCCCAGGGAAACTGAAGCTTTCTTT
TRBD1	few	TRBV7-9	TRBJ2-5	CASSFDRAVETQYF	TGTGCCAGCAGCTTCGACAGGGCGGTGGAGACCCAGTACTTC
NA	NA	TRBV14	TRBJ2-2	CASSQVQGYTGELFF	TGTGCCAGCAGCCAAGTTCAGGGCTACACCGGGGAGCTGTTTTTT
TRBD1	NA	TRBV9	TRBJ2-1	CASSVRTGNNEQFF	TGTGCCAGCAGCGTAAGGACAGGGAACAATGAGCAGTTCTTC
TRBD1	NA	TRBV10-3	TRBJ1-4	CAISEPTGGDEKLFF	TGTGCCATCAGTGAGCCGACAGGGGGCGATGAAAAACTGTTTTTT
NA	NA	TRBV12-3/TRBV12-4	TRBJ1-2	CASSLAGFYGYTF	TGTGCCAGCAGTTTAGCAGGATTTTATGGCTACACCTTC
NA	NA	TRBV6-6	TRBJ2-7	CASSRAADIKLYEQYF	TGTGCCAGCAGTCGAGCAGCGGATATTAAACTCTACGAGCAGTACTTC
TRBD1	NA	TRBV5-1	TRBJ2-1	CASSSGQVNNEQFF	TGCGCCAGCAGCTCGGGACAGGTTAACAATGAGCAGTTCTTC
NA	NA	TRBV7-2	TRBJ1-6	CASSFSLVGSPLHF	TGTGCCAGCAGCTTTTCCCTAGTGGGTTCACCCCTCCACTTT
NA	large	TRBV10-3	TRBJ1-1	CAISALRDPEAFF	TGTGCCATCAGTGCGTTACGAGACCCTGAAGCTTTCTTT
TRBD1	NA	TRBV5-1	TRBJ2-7	CASSLAGGISYEQYF	TGCGCCAGCAGCTTGGCAGGGGGTATTTCCTACGAGCAGTACTTC
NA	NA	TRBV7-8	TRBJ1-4	CASSPTLRGDGLNEKLFF	TGTGCCAGCAGCCCTACTCTCAGGGGAGATGGGCTTAATGAAAAACTGTTTTTT
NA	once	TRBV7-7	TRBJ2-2	CASSLALDTGELFF	TGTGCTAGCAGCTTAGCGCTGGACACCGGGGAGCTGTTTTTT
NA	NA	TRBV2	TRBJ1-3	CASSETDGNTIYF	TGTGCCAGCAGTGAGACAGATGGAAACACCATATATTTT
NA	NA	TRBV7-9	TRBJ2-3	CASSSEADTQYF	TGTGCCAGCAGCTCAGAGGCAGATACGCAGTATTTT
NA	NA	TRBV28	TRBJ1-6	CASSFLELLDFDSPLHF	TGTGCCAGCAGTTTCCTCGAATTACTCGATTTCGACTCACCCCTCCACTTT
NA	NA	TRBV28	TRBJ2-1	CASSSEGLNSYNEQFF	TGTGCCAGCAGTTCCGAGGGCCTCAATTCCTACAATGAGCAGTTCTTC
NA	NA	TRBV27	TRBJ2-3	CASSLSVYGTDTQYF	TGTGCCAGCAGTTTATCGGTCTACGGCACAGATACGCAGTATTTT
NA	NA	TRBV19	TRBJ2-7	CASSIRRGESNPREQYF	TGTGCCAGTAGTATACGGAGGGGTGAATCTAACCCGCGCGAGCAGTACTTC
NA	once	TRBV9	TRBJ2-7	CASSVGWLRGEQYF	TGTGCCAGCAGCGTAGGGTGGCTTAGGGGCGAGCAGTACTTC
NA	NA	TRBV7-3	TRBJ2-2	CASSLEAGELFF	TGTGCCAGCAGCCTTGAGGCCGGGGAGCTGTTTTTT
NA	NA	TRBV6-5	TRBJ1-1	CASSYSQVTEAFF	TGTGCCAGCAGTTACTCGCAGGTTACTGAAGCTTTCTTT
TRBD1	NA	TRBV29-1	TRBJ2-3	CSSGDRGSTDTQYF	TGCAGCTCCGGGGACAGGGGCAGCACAGATACGCAGTATTTT
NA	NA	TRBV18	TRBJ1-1	CASSPRTNTEAFF	TGTGCCAGCTCACCACGGACGAACACTGAAGCTTTCTTT
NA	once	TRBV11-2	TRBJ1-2	CASSLERRLLYGYTF	TGTGCCAGCAGCTTAGAGCGACGGCTACTCTATGGCTACACCTTC
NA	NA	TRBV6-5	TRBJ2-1	CASTTGFFNEQFF	TGTGCCAGCACCACAGGTTTCTTTAATGAGCAGTTCTTC
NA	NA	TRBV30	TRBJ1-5	CAWSSLPNQPQHF	TGTGCCTGGAGTTCGCTGCCAAATCAGCCCCAGCATTTT
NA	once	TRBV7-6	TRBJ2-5	CASSLEPGRTQYF	TGTGCCAGCAGCTTGGAGCCCGGCAGAACCCAGTACTTC
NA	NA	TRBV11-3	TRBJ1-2	CASSYSAGAGTSSSDYGYTF	TGTGCCAGCAGCTACTCGGCAGGAGCCGGGACTTCCTCGTCGGACTATGGCTACACCTTC
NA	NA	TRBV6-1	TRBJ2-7	CASSQEGYEQYF	TGTGCCAGCAGCCAAGAAGGATACGAGCAGTACTTC
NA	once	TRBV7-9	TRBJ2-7	CASSILGGYEQYF	TGTGCCAGCAGCATCCTCGGGGGCTACGAGCAGTACTTC
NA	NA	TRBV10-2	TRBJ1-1	CASSERGQNTEAFF	TGCGCCAGCAGTGAACGGGGGCAAAACACTGAAGCTTTCTTT
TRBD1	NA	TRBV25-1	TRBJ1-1	CASRGQGAWLAFF	TGTGCCAGCAGGGGACAGGGGGCTTGGTTAGCTTTCTTT
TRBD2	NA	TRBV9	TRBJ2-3	CASSSKRGTSTDTQYF	TGTGCCAGCAGCTCCAAGCGGGGGACTAGCACAGATACGCAGTATTTT
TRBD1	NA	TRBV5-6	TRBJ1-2	CASSPQGAKGYTF	TGTGCCAGCAGCCCACAGGGGGCGAAAGGCTACACCTTC
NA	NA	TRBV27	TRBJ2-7	CASSLWSGDEQYF	TGTGCCAGCAGTTTATGGTCGGGAGACGAGCAGTACTTC
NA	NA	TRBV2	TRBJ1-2	CASKSYGYTF	TGTGCCAGCAAAAGCTATGGCTACACCTTC
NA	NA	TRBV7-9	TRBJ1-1	CASSLASGPTFNTEAFF	TGTGCCAGCAGCTTAGCGTCGGGGCCAACTTTCAACACTGAAGCTTTCTTT
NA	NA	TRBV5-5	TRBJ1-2	CASSPDSNYGYTF	TGTGCCAGCAGCCCGGACAGTAACTATGGCTACACCTTC
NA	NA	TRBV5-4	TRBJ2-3	CASSLKFGPSTDTQYF	TGTGCCAGCAGCTTGAAGTTCGGGCCCAGCACAGATACGCAGTATTTT
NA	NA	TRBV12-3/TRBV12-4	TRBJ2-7	CASTDSFSYEQYF	TGTGCCAGCACCGACAGTTTCTCCTACGAGCAGTACTTC
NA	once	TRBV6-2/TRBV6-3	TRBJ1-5	CASSYPLRGVDGQPQHF	TGTGCCAGCAGTTACCCGCTTCGCGGGGTCGACGGTCAGCCCCAGCATTTT
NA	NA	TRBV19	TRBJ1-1	CASSPRLGEAFF	TGTGCCAGTAGTCCGCGATTGGGGGAAGCTTTCTTT
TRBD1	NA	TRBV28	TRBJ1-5	CASSSTGGNQPQHF	TGTGCCAGCAGTTCGACAGGGGGCAATCAGCCCCAGCATTTT
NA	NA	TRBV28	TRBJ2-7	CASRVRGPYEQYF	TGTGCCAGCAGGGTACGAGGCCCGTACGAGCAGTACTTC
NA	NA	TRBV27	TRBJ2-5	CASSPMVAGLETQYF	TGTGCCAGCAGTCCTATGGTGGCGGGACTAGAGACCCAGTACTTC
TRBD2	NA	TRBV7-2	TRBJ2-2	CASSPGLAGGPGELFF	TGTGCCAGCAGCCCAGGACTAGCGGGGGGGCCAGGGGAGCTGTTTTTT